A selection of T cell receptor beta chains follows, all from one sample in a study of Ad26.COV2.S vaccination and SARS-CoV-2 variants. Produced via immunoSEQ multiplex PCR; TCRdb's table is partial and in-frame only. The sample has under 500,000 clones; around 92% are singletons. The sequencing used peripheral blood, collected in a trial of Ad26.COV2.S vaccine versus placebo. Receptor source: a person aged 18 to 65 who received the Ad26.COV2.S COVID-19 vaccine or a placebo. The CDR3 runs from the conserved cysteine through the conserved F or W. The order of the fields is D gene, J gene, clone size, V gene, CDR3 DNA, CDR3 protein. The D gene is left open where the match is weak. The listing skips clone size in some rows; elsewhere it reads once, few, many or a size class.

NA | TRBJ1-4 | once | TRBV30 | TGTGCCTGGAGTGACCACTCAACTAATGAAAAACTGTTTTTT | CAWSDHSTNEKLFF
NA | TRBJ2-7 | NA | TRBV5-1 | TGCGCCAGCAGCTCCCCGGGACCTACCTACGAGCAGTACTTC | CASSSPGPTYEQYF
NA | TRBJ1-3 | NA | TRBV19 | TGTGCCGTGGGGACGGTCTCTGGAAACACCATATATTTT | CAVGTVSGNTIYF
NA | TRBJ2-1 | NA | TRBV5-4 | TGTGCCAGCAGCTTGAGGTCCGGAGCGACATTTGATGAGCAGTTCTTC | CASSLRSGATFDEQFF
NA | TRBJ2-7 | NA | TRBV15 | TGTGCCACCAGCATCCTCCTCGGGGAACAGTACGAGCAGTACTTC | CATSILLGEQYEQYF
TRBD1 | TRBJ2-7 | few | TRBV2 | TGTGCCAGCAGTGAAATCAGTAGGGGACAGGGGGCCTACGAGCAGTACTTC | CASSEISRGQGAYEQYF
NA | TRBJ2-3 | NA | TRBV14 | TGTGCCAGCAGCCAAACTTGGATAAGCACAGATACGCAGTATTTT | CASSQTWISTDTQYF
TRBD1 | TRBJ2-1 | NA | TRBV9 | TGTGCCAGCAGCGGGGGACAGCCCAGCTCCTACAATGAGCAGTTCTTC | CASSGGQPSSYNEQFF
NA | TRBJ1-1 | NA | TRBV6-2/TRBV6-3 | TGTGCCAGCAGTAACAAATTAGGGACATCGAACACTGAAGCTTTCTTT | CASSNKLGTSNTEAFF
NA | TRBJ2-2 | NA | TRBV21-1 | TGTGCCAGCAACCCTCCTGGGTGGACAGCCTTAAGGGGGGCCGGGGAGCTGTTTTTT | CASNPPGWTALRGAGELFF
NA | TRBJ1-2 | NA | TRBV3-1/TRBV3-2 | TGTGCCAGCAGCCAAAGCAACTATGGCTACACCTTC | CASSQSNYGYTF
TRBD1 | TRBJ2-4 | NA | TRBV29-1 | TGCAGCGTTGAGGGACAGCAAAACATTCAGTACTTC | CSVEGQQNIQYF
NA | TRBJ1-1 | NA | TRBV7-8 | TGTGCCAGCAGCCCCGTTAGCTGGGGGGTATCTTTCTTT | CASSPVSWGVSFF
NA | TRBJ2-5 | few | TRBV5-6 | TGTGCCAGCAGCCCCGGTCCCAGAGAGACCCAGTACTTC | CASSPGPRETQYF
NA | TRBJ2-7 | NA | TRBV18 | TGTGCCAGCTCACCACTCTGGGGAGGATCCTACGAGCAGTACTTC | CASSPLWGGSYEQYF
NA | TRBJ2-3 | NA | TRBV27 | TGTGCCAGCAGTTTAGAGGGAGCGGATACGCAGTATTTT | CASSLEGADTQYF
NA | TRBJ1-4 | NA | TRBV23-1 | TGCGCCAGCAGTCAATTTTGGGCAACTAATGAAAAACTGTTTTTT | CASSQFWATNEKLFF
NA | TRBJ2-1 | NA | TRBV19 | TGTGCCAGTAGTCCCCTAGAGTCGGGTGAGCAGTTCTTC | CASSPLESGEQFF
TRBD2 | TRBJ2-7 | NA | TRBV27 | TGTGCCAGCAGTTTAATCGGGGGGGCCTACGAGCAGTACTTC | CASSLIGGAYEQYF
NA | TRBJ1-3 | NA | TRBV4-3 | TGCGCCAGCAGCCGCGCGGGTGGCTCTGGAAACACCATATATTTT | CASSRAGGSGNTIYF
TRBD2 | TRBJ2-1 | NA | TRBV5-1 | TGCGCCAGCAGCACCTACGGGGGGGTCTCCTACAATGAGCAGTTCTTC | CASSTYGGVSYNEQFF
NA | TRBJ1-5 | NA | TRBV19 | TGTGCCAGTAGTTCCGCCGACGATCAGCCCCAGCATTTT | CASSSADDQPQHF
NA | TRBJ2-5 | NA | TRBV28 | TGTGCCAGCAGTTTACGCGGGATTTCAGAGACCCAGTACTTC | CASSLRGISETQYF
TRBD1 | TRBJ1-5 | NA | TRBV10-1 | TGCGCCAGCAGTGAGCGAGGGGACAGGGGAGTGATTAATAGCAATCAGCCCCAGCATTTT | CASSERGDRGVINSNQPQHF
NA | TRBJ1-2 | NA | TRBV11-2 | TGTGCCAGCAACCCGACGGGAGGTTATGGCTACACCTTC | CASNPTGGYGYTF
NA | TRBJ2-5 | NA | TRBV9 | TGTGCCAGCAGCGTAGGTGGGGGCCGAATAGAGACCCAGTACTTC | CASSVGGGRIETQYF
NA | TRBJ2-2 | NA | TRBV7-8 | TGTGCCAGCAGCTTAGTTAGAGCAGTCAGGAACACCGGGGAGCTGTTTTTT | CASSLVRAVRNTGELFF
NA | TRBJ1-2 | once | TRBV18 | TGTGCCAGCTCCCCGAACAGAACCTATGGCTACACCTTC | CASSPNRTYGYTF
NA | TRBJ1-2 | NA | TRBV5-4 | TGTGCCAGCAGCTCGGCCAATGATGGCTACACCTTC | CASSSANDGYTF
NA | TRBJ2-2 | NA | TRBV28 | TGTGCCAGCAGTTTACCCGGGGACTGGAGAGACACCGGGGAGCTGTTTTTT | CASSLPGDWRDTGELFF
NA | TRBJ1-2 | NA | TRBV7-9 | TGTGCCAGCAGCCTGAGCGGCTACACCTTC | CASSLSGYTF
TRBD2 | TRBJ2-3 | NA | TRBV30 | TGTGCCTGGAGCGCCGGACTAGCGGGGGCAGCAGATACGCAGTATTTT | CAWSAGLAGAADTQYF
NA | TRBJ1-5 | NA | TRBV4-3 | TGCGCCAGCAGCCAAGACTATAGCAATCAGCCCCAGCATTTT | CASSQDYSNQPQHF
NA | TRBJ1-2 | once | TRBV28 | TGTGCCAGCAGTTCCCCTCAGGTAATCCATGGCTACACCTTC | CASSSPQVIHGYTF
NA | TRBJ2-2 | NA | TRBV7-6 | TGTGCCAGCAGTGTGAGGGTTTCTGGGGAGCTGTTTTTT | CASSVRVSGELFF
NA | TRBJ1-1 | once | TRBV6-5 | TGTGCCAGCAGACCCGGGACTCGCACTGAAGCTTTCTTT | CASRPGTRTEAFF
TRBD1 | TRBJ2-7 | NA | TRBV9 | TGTGCCAGCAGCGTAGCTCGACAGGGATACGAGCAGTACTTC | CASSVARQGYEQYF
TRBD2 | TRBJ2-5 | NA | TRBV7-2 | TGTGCCAGCAGGAGGGTTAGCGGGGGAGCCCAAGAGACCCAGTACTTC | CASRRVSGGAQETQYF
NA | TRBJ1-5 | NA | TRBV2 | TGTGCCAGCAGTGGGACAGCATTCAATCAGCCCCAGCATTTT | CASSGTAFNQPQHF
NA | TRBJ1-5 | once | TRBV18 | TGTGCCACCCAAGACTCACTCAATCAGCCCCAGCATTTT | CATQDSLNQPQHF
NA | TRBJ2-3 | NA | TRBV9 | TGTGCCAGCAGCCCAAGCCCCCCAGATACGCAGTATTTT | CASSPSPPDTQYF
NA | TRBJ2-3 | NA | TRBV11-3 | TGTGCCAGCAGCTTAGGGTGGGGGCCAGATACGCAGTATTTT | CASSLGWGPDTQYF
TRBD2 | TRBJ2-1 | NA | TRBV19 | TGTGCCAGTACGGCTAGCGGGGGATCGGGAGATGAGCAGTTCTTC | CASTASGGSGDEQFF
TRBD1 | TRBJ2-1 | NA | TRBV18 | TGTGCCAGCTCAGACAGGGGGGCAGTCAATGAGCAGTTCTTC | CASSDRGAVNEQFF
NA | TRBJ1-3 | NA | TRBV28 | TGTGCCAGCAGTCCTCGACCGGACATTTTTTCTTATCGAGACACCATATATTTT | CASSPRPDIFSYRDTIYF
TRBD1 | TRBJ1-1 | NA | TRBV27 | TGTGCCAGCAAGAGCAAGAGGGACAGGGGTCAGAACACTGAAGCTTTCTTT | CASKSKRDRGQNTEAFF
NA | TRBJ2-7 | NA | TRBV11-3 | TGTGCCAGCAGCTTCGGACGTGGTTACGAGCAGTACTTC | CASSFGRGYEQYF
NA | TRBJ1-5 | NA | TRBV28 | TGTGCCAGCAATGGGGAAAGGGACCACCGTGGATTAAATCAGCCCCAGCATTTT | CASNGERDHRGLNQPQHF
NA | TRBJ2-1 | NA | TRBV6-5 | TGTGCCAGCAGTTACTGGGGACCACCGGCTGAGCAGTTCTTC | CASSYWGPPAEQFF
NA | TRBJ1-1 | NA | TRBV9 | TGTGCCAGCAGCGCCGGAGGAGCGACAGGCATTAAGATGGTAGCTTTCTTT | CASSAGGATGIKMVAFF
NA | TRBJ1-1 | NA | TRBV11-2 | TGTGCCAGCAGCTTAGCCTCTATAATTAGTGAAGCTTTCTTT | CASSLASIISEAFF
TRBD2 | TRBJ2-1 | NA | TRBV27 | TGTGCCAGCAGTTTAAACGGGGGGGCCTACAATGAGCAGTTCTTC | CASSLNGGAYNEQFF
NA | TRBJ2-7 | NA | TRBV19 | TGTGCCAGTAGTATTCTTGGGGGCGAGCAGTACTTC | CASSILGGEQYF